What follows are 32 T cell receptor beta chains derived from one specimen sequenced in a study of radiotherapy plus CTLA-4 blockade in lung cancer. Profiling relied on immunoSEQ multiplex PCR, and the TCRdb table lists in-frame clones only, not all of them. The sample consists of 85,000 to 130,000 clones, about 85% of them appearing once. Sequenced material: peripheral blood, taken from a patient treated with radiotherapy plus ipilimumab. These receptors originate from a human donor with non-small cell lung cancer that progressed on radiotherapy plus ipilimumab. Some clones in this sample may be carry-over from other donors' samples.

Comment on this clone: The junction and the germline gene differ at one end; a read error may be behind it. V and J are TRBV7-7 and TRBJ2-5, with 9 bases matching TRBD2. Germline CDR1 SSHAT, CDR2 FNYEAQ (reference sequence). The CDR3 has 14 residues. CDR3 sequence (DNA): TGTGCTAGCAGCTCTAGGACTAGCGTTGAGACCCAGTACTTC. Translation gives CASSSRTSVETQYF.

This clone came up once. The chain joins TRBV5-5 to TRBJ2-7; D unclear. This CDR3 region has 14 residues. The germline V gene encodes CDR1 SGHKS and CDR2 YYEKEE (reference sequence). V lost 4 bases and J 6 bases, leaving 17 bases between the germline ends. CDR3 bases: TGTGCCAGCAGCCATCCAACAGCGCTCAGCGAGCAGTACTTC. Translated: CASSHPTALSEQYF.

The rearrangement uses TRBV5-4 and TRBJ1-2; 7 positions match TRBD1. Germline V CDR1 and CDR2: SGHNT, YYREEE (reference sequence). Trimming cost V 4 bases and J 6 bases; bases outside gene matches: 9. This CDR3 has 14 amino acids. The CDR3 sequence is CASSPKTGLNGYTF. The CDR3 DNA reads TGTGCCAGCAGCCCGAAGACAGGGTTGAATGGCTACACCTTC.

The chain has TRBV6-6 and TRBJ2-3; TRBD2 matches 9 bases. The CDR3 spans 16 residues. V was pared by 5 bases and J by 1 base, with 7 bases of the junction left unmatched. Germline assignment: CDR1 MNHNY and CDR2 SVGAGI (reference sequence). CDR3 DNA: TGTGCCAGCAGTCAGAAGCGCGGGGGGGGCACAGATACGCAGTATTTT. This codes for CASSQKRGGGTDTQYF.

CDR3 region: CSVEEGGTGDGEQYF. CDR3 sequence (DNA): TGCAGCGTTGAAGAAGGTGGGACAGGGGATGGCGAGCAGTACTTC. This chain links TRBV29-1 with TRBJ2-7, with 10 bases identical to TRBD1. The CDR3 consists of 15 residues. Germline trimming cut 0 bases from V and 6 bases from J; bases unmatched to any gene: 8. Germline loops: CDR1 SQVTM, CDR2 ANQGSEA.

The genes are TRBV10-3 and TRBJ1-5; no clear D gene. Germline CDR1 ENHRY, CDR2 SYGVKD. The CDR3 spans 15 residues. The germline V and J ends were trimmed by 6 bases and 3 bases, with 15 bases remaining between them. CDR3 nucleotide sequence: TGTGCCATCAGGGACGGCGAGAAACTCAATCAGCCCCAGCATTTT. The encoded protein is CAIRDGEKLNQPQHF.

The chain recombines TRBV28 with TRBJ2-1; 7 positions match TRBD2. Germline loops: CDR1 MDHEN, CDR2 SYDVKM. V lost 4 bases to trimming and J lost 0 bases; unmatched junction nucleotides: 0. The CDR3 is 14 amino acids. CDR3 in DNA: TGTGCCAGCAGTTCGGGGGGCTCCTACAATGAGCAGTTCTTC. It is translated as CASSSGGSYNEQFF.

The chain uses TRBV19 and TRBJ1-1; possibly TRBD1 for D (6 bases). The CDR3 loop spans 16 amino acids. CDR1 and CDR2 (germline): LNHDA, SQIVND (reference sequence). V gave up 6 bases and J gave up 3 bases, with 20 bases separating them. The DNA for the CDR3 is TGTGCCAGTAGGAAAAGGGCGGGGGGCGATTACACTGAAGCTTTCTTT. Translating it yields CASRKRAGGDYTEAFF. The full variable domain, its missing parts supplied by reference TRBV19 and TRBJ1-1, is DGGITQSPKYLFRKEGQNVTLSCEQNLNHDAMYWYRQDPGQGLRLIYYSQIVNDFQKGDIAEGYSVSREKKESFPLTVTSAQKNPTAFYLCASRKRAGGDYTEAFFGQGTRLTVV.

This clone was seen just once. The rearrangement links TRBV19 to TRBJ2-7; D unresolved. The germline gives CDR1 LNHDA, CDR2 SQIVND (reference sequence). The V and J ends lost 3 bases and 0 bases respectively, with 6 bases between them. CDR3 length: 13 amino acids. The CDR3, as DNA: TGTGCCAGTAGTATCCAGATCTCCTACGAGCAGTACTTC. Its translation is CASSIQISYEQYF.

This chain links TRBV6-5 with TRBJ2-3, with no clear D. V was shortened by 0 bases and J by 2 bases, with 6 bases between the two germline ends. Germline lookup yields CDR1 MNHEY and CDR2 SVGAGI. This CDR3 has 14 amino acids. Here the CDR3 DNA reads TGTGCCAGCAGTTACTCGGAGACCACAGATACGCAGTATTTT. This translates into CASSYSETTDTQYF.

The sample holds a few counts of this clone. The chain uses TRBV4-1 and TRBJ1-1; 7 positions match TRBD1. V was pared by 4 bases and J by 0 bases, with 5 bases of the junction left unmatched. Germline V gene lookup returns CDR1 MGHRA and CDR2 YSYEKL. This CDR3 comprises 15 residues. As DNA, the CDR3 is TGCGCCAGCAGCCGGAACAGGGGTATGAACACTGAAGCTTTCTTT. This encodes CASSRNRGMNTEAFF.

This chain joins TRBV4-3 and TRBJ2-1, with 11 nucleotides matching TRBD2. Germline assignment: CDR1 LGHNA and CDR2 YSLEER. The V segment lost 0 bases and the J segment 6 bases; nucleotides outside the gene matches: 10. The CDR3 is 18 residues long. The CDR3 reads CASSQDSGGGARTNEQFF. The CDR3 DNA reads as TGCGCCAGCAGCCAAGATAGCGGGGGGGGCGCCAGGACCAATGAGCAGTTCTTC.

This clone has just one count. The chain uses TRBV10-3 and TRBJ2-3; 15 bases map to TRBD2. Germline lookup yields CDR1 ENHRY and CDR2 SYGVKD. The CDR3 loop spans 19 amino acids. With V trimmed by 11 bases and J by 1 base, 16 bases remained unmatched. This chain's CDR3 is CAETGTSGGPKVGTDTQYF. The DNA for the CDR3 is TGTGCCGAAACCGGGACTAGCGGGGGGCCTAAGGTTGGCACAGATACGCAGTATTTT.

This chain joins TRBV6-5 and TRBJ2-2; D gene ambiguous. CDR3 length equals 14 residues. Germline V lookup: CDR1 MNHEY, CDR2 SVGAGI. V was shortened by 2 bases and J by 5 bases, with 9 bases between the two germline ends. CDR3 coding DNA: TGTGCCAGCAGTTACAGTAGTCAAACCGGGGAGCTGTTTTTT. It yields the protein CASSYSSQTGELFF.

This clone has a single count. This sequence joins TRBV27 and TRBJ2-5; D unresolved. CDR1 MNHEY and CDR2 SMNVEV come from the germline V gene (reference sequence). The V end was cut by 3 bases, the J end by 2 bases, with 4 bases between. CDR3 length equals 12 residues. CDR3: CASSLPQETQYF. The CDR3 nucleotides are TGTGCCAGCAGTTTGCCGCAAGAGACCCAGTACTTC.

This clone was observed once. The rearrangement uses TRBV19 and TRBJ2-3; 8 nucleotides align to TRBD2. The V gene end was trimmed by 1 base and the J gene end by 10 bases; junction bases not matched to a gene: 10. CDR3 length: 15 amino acids. The germline CDR1 and CDR2 sequences are LNHDA and SQIVND (reference sequence). CDR3 loop: CASSIAGAGAYPQYF. CDR3 DNA sequence: TGTGCCAGTAGTATAGCCGGAGCGGGGGCCTATCCGCAGTATTTT. Complete variable domain (other parts from reference TRBV19 and TRBJ2-3): DGGITQSPKYLFRKEGQNVTLSCEQNLNHDAMYWYRQDPGQGLRLIYYSQIVNDFQKGDIAEGYSVSREKKESFPLTVTSAQKNPTAFYLCASSIAGAGAYPQYFGPGTRLTVL.

The gene calls are TRBV30 and TRBJ1-5; D perhaps matches TRBD1 (6 bases). Germline V gene lookup returns CDR1 GTSNPN and CDR2 SVGIG (reference sequence). Trimming pared 3 bases from V and 3 bases from J, leaving 9 bases between. This CDR3 region has 13 residues. The CDR3 DNA sequence: TGTGCCTGGAGCAGGGGAATCAATCAGCCCCAGCATTTT. It specifies CAWSRGINQPQHF.

V and J are TRBV28 and TRBJ2-7; D is unresolved. The CDR3 sequence is 15 residues long. V shed 3 bases and J shed 0 bases, with 12 bases lying between them. Germline V lookup: CDR1 MDHEN, CDR2 SYDVKM. The CDR3 nucleotides read TGTGCCAGCAGTTTCCCATTCGGGCCCTCCTACGAGCAGTACTTC. It codes for CASSFPFGPSYEQYF.

The chain carries TRBV7-8 and TRBJ2-7; the D gene is possibly TRBD2 (5 bases). CDR1 and CDR2 from the germline V gene are SGHVS and FQNEAQ. The CDR3 covers 12 residues. Trimming removed 4 bases from V and 4 bases from J, with 8 bases in between. CDR3 nucleotide sequence: TGTGCCAGCAGCTCCCGCGGGTACGAGCAGTACTTC. It translates to CASSSRGYEQYF.

This clone was observed once. This chain links TRBV5-5 with TRBJ1-5, with 7 nucleotides matching TRBD1. Germline lookup yields CDR1 SGHKS and CDR2 YYEKEE (reference sequence). CDR3 size: 13 residues. Trimming cost V 4 bases and J 7 bases; bases outside gene matches: 5. CDR3 protein: CASSPRGKQPQHF. DNA for the CDR3: TGTGCCAGCAGCCCCAGGGGGAAACAGCCCCAGCATTTT.

Worth noting for this clone: Compared with germline, one end of the junction differs, possibly owing to a read error. The chain combines TRBV28 with TRBJ1-6; 10 positions agree with TRBD1. Germline CDR1 reads MDHEN; CDR2 reads SYDVKM. This CDR3 region has 13 residues. This chain's CDR3 is CASSTGTGVPPHF. Written as DNA, the CDR3 is TGTGCCAGCAGTACCGGGACAGGGGTACCCCCCCACTTT.

The chain joins TRBV9 to TRBJ2-1; 10 nucleotides line up with TRBD1. Germline V gene sequence: CDR1 SGDLS, CDR2 YYNGEE. Trimming removed 2 bases from V and 0 bases from J; junction bases left unmatched: 2. This CDR3 contains 16 residues. CDR3 coding DNA: TGTGCCAGCAGCGTGACAGGGGGCCTCTCCTACAATGAGCAGTTCTTC. This gives the protein CASSVTGGLSYNEQFF.

V usage is TRBV29-1 and J usage is TRBJ1-2; D call uncertain. The CDR3 loop spans 14 amino acids. Germline V CDR1 and CDR2: SQVTM, ANQGSEA. Trimming pared 2 bases from V and 3 bases from J, leaving 13 bases between. The DNA for the CDR3 is TGCAGCGTTGAATTACGTGGAATCTACTATGGCTACACCTTC. It yields the protein CSVELRGIYYGYTF.

The sample holds a few counts of this clone. One junction end disagrees with the germline gene, perhaps due to a read error. The chain joins TRBV7-7 to TRBJ2-1; the match to TRBD1 covers 8 bases. The germline V gene encodes CDR1 SSHAT and CDR2 FNYEAQ (reference sequence). The CDR3 totals 13 residues. The CDR3 region is CASSLGGRGPQFF. Here the CDR3 DNA reads TGTGCTAGCAGCTTAGGTGGCAGGGGGCCCCAGTTCTTC.

The chain joins TRBV19 to TRBJ1-1; 7 positions match TRBD1. The CDR3 is 14 amino acids. Losses at the gene ends were 10 bases for V and 4 bases for J; bases not matched to a gene: 12. CDR1 and CDR2 (germline): LNHDA, SQIVND (reference sequence). CDR3 coding DNA: TGTGCCACCCAGTGGCGCAGGGGGAGCACTGAAGCTTTCTTT. Its protein product is CATQWRRGSTEAFF.

With regard to this clone: Different DNA sequences within this sample yield the same CDR3. The V gene is TRBV5-1, the J gene TRBJ2-5; unclear D gene. The CDR3 consists of 13 residues. Germline assignment: CDR1 SGHRS and CDR2 YFSETQ. The V gene lost 0 bases and the J gene lost 5 bases, with 8 bases spanning the gap. The CDR3: CASSLGVQETQYF. CDR3 in DNA: TGCGCCAGCAGCTTGGGTGTTCAGGAGACCCAGTACTTC.

CDR3 DNA: TGTGCCAGCAGTTACCTAGCGGGGACTTACGAGCAGTACTTC. It yields the protein CASSYLAGTYEQYF. V usage is TRBV6-5 and J usage is TRBJ2-7; 9 positions match TRBD2. Germline loops: CDR1 MNHEY, CDR2 SVGAGI. With V trimmed by 2 bases and J by 4 bases, 3 bases remained unmatched. This CDR3 is built from 14 residues.

This clone was recorded once. This chain connects TRBV5-1 to TRBJ1-1, with D tentatively TRBD1 (6 bases). The CDR3 has 13 residues. V lost 0 bases and J 3 bases, leaving 6 bases between the germline ends. Germline loops: CDR1 SGHRS, CDR2 YFSETQ. CDR3 residues: CASSLDRDTEAFF. CDR3 bases: TGCGCCAGCAGCTTGGACAGGGACACTGAAGCTTTCTTT.

The J gene is TRBJ1-1, the V gene TRBV19; maybe TRBD1 (6 bases). V lost 4 bases and J 6 bases, leaving 9 bases between the germline ends. Germline CDR1 reads LNHDA; CDR2 reads SQIVND (reference sequence). The CDR3 has 12 amino acids. The CDR3 nucleotides are TGTGCCAGTAGTAACAGGGCTGCTGAAGCTTTCTTT. The encoded protein is CASSNRAAEAFF.

This chain joins TRBV5-6 and TRBJ1-2, with D perhaps matching TRBD1 (5 bases). Trimming removed 0 bases from V and 2 bases from J, with 8 bases in between. Germline V gene sequence: CDR1 SGHDT, CDR2 YYEEEE. The CDR3 loop spans 14 amino acids. The CDR3 protein is CASSLGTTNYGYTF. The CDR3 bases are TGTGCCAGCAGCTTGGGGACAACCAACTATGGCTACACCTTC.

This clone was seen more than once but under ten times. The chain employs TRBV5-1 and TRBJ1-2; D call uncertain. Germline loops: CDR1 SGHRS, CDR2 YFSETQ. V was trimmed by 0 bases and J by 4 bases, leaving 7 bases between them. The CDR3 contains 13 residues. CDR3: CASSLGYGYGYTF. The DNA of the CDR3 is TGCGCCAGCAGCTTGGGGTATGGCTATGGCTACACCTTC.

This clone was observed a single time. The V call is TRBV7-6, the J call TRBJ2-5; 7 bases match TRBD2. This CDR3 region has 15 residues. Germline V gene sequence: CDR1 SGHVS, CDR2 FNYEAQ. V shed 1 base, J shed 2 bases, and the junction held 4 bases outside the gene matches. CDR3 in DNA: TGTGCCAGCAGCTTAGGGGGAGCGGGGCAAGAGACCCAGTACTTC. Protein: CASSLGGAGQETQYF.